At least ten counts were recorded for the clone carrying this TCR beta chain. Antigen specificity is unknown. Reverse transcribing all isolated RNA meant expressed TCRB transcripts were sequenced. Each sample of naive, central memory or regulatory T cells had, on average, about 3.6 million reads. Sequencing used immunoSEQ multiplex PCR; TCRdb keeps in-frame clones, though not all of them. The sample shows roughly 400,000 clones, 8% to 10% of them seen only once. This sample was taken from a study of beta chain features in type 1 diabetes. As for the study in general: Cell yields, age and gender were similar between patients and healthy donors. General study findings and limits: Type 1 diabetes patients had TCRB CDR3s that were shorter (moderately but significantly so) in all four CD4+ subsets.

The germline gives CDR1 MDHEN, CDR2 SYDVKM. J lost 15 bases, V lost 2 bases, and 7 bases had no gene match. This CDR3 region has 12 residues. The V call is TRBV28, the J call TRBJ2-1; 7 bases fit TRBD1. The clonotype was recovered from a young man with type 1 diabetes. Sequenced material: central memory CD4+ T cells from blood. The CDR3 region is CASSLVRGLLFF. In DNA, the CDR3 is TGTGCCAGCAGTTTAGTGAGGGGGCTGCTGTTCTTC.